A single sample is the source of the 32 T cell receptor beta chains below, sequenced in a study of breast tumors, draining lymph nodes, adjacent tissues (dated by TCRdb to about 2016). Lymph node samples were obtained from the axillary draining lymph nodes of breast cancer patients. The library was generated by multiplex PCR. The data were produced on an Illumina HiSeq 2000. TCRdb reanalyzed the raw reads on its own, using fastp at Q25 for trimming and MiXCR for clone calling, and kept in-frame beta chains. Entries that share a CDR3 protein sequence are merged under the most common genes and DNA. The sample has fewer than 250,000 distinct CDR3 sequences on record, approximately 29% of them singletons. The ten biggest clones cover around 1.4% of the sample. The sample taken for sequencing was axillary lymph node tissue. The source is a female donor with breast cancer. Some clones in this sample may be carry-over from other donors' samples.

In its sample, this clonotype was seen many times. The junction shows a germline mismatch at one end, possibly a read error. J is TRBJ2-7 and V is TRBV6-6; 13 nucleotides line up with TRBD2. The CDR3 contains 15 residues. CDR1 is MNHNY, CDR2 SVGAGI, per germline (reference sequence). The CDR3 DNA reads as TGTGCCAGCAGTCACTCGTTCGGACTAGCGGGAGTCTTCTACTTC. The encoded protein is CASSHSFGLAGVFYF.

V gene TRBV5-6 combines with J gene TRBJ1-2, with 7 bases lining up with TRBD1. Per germline, CDR1 SGHDT and CDR2 YYEEEE. The CDR3 runs to 14 residues. V lost 2 bases and J lost 5; bases outside the gene matches: 6. The CDR3 region has the DNA TGTGCCAGCAGCTTAGGGACAGTGGGGTATGGCTACACCTTC. Its protein is CASSLGTVGYGYTF.

This clonotype showed up many times. J is TRBJ2-6 and V is TRBV7-9, with a weak D call TRBD2 (6 bases). Germline assignment: CDR1 SEHNR and CDR2 FQNEAQ (reference sequence). Trimming pared 6 bases from V and 1 base from J, leaving 13 bases between. The CDR3 is made up of 16 amino acids. CDR3 sequence (DNA): TGTGCCAGCAGTCCCGGCCGGGGGTCTGGGGCCAACGTCCTGACTTTC. Encoded protein: CASSPGRGSGANVLTF.

This clonotype was seen repeatedly, ten times or more. The chain has TRBV9 and TRBJ2-1; a weak D match, TRBD2 (6 bases). With 4 bases removed from V and 7 bases from J, the gap between germline ends came to 18 bases. The CDR3 contains 15 residues. Per the germline V gene, CDR1 is SGDLS and CDR2 is YYNGEE. The CDR3 loop is CASSRGGELLNEQFF. As DNA, the CDR3 is TGTGCCAGCAGCCGGGGCGGGGAACTATTAAATGAGCAGTTCTTC.

The rearrangement uses TRBV19 and TRBJ2-2, with TRBD1 identical over 8 bases. CDR1 LNHDA and CDR2 SQIVND come from the germline V gene (reference sequence). The CDR3 runs to 18 residues. V lost 6 bases, J lost 3 bases, and 15 bases stayed unmatched. CDR3 DNA sequence: TGTGCCAGTAGGAAGACAGGGGTCCCCTATGGCTACACCGGGGAGCTGTTTTTT. This gives the protein CASRKTGVPYGYTGELFF.

This clonotype showed up many times. The chain links TRBV7-3 to TRBJ2-1, with TRBD1 matching over 8 bases. CDR1 and CDR2 from the germline V gene are SGHTA and FQGTGA. CDR3 size: 15 residues. The trim removed 5 bases at V and 4 bases at J, leaving 7 bases unmatched. CDR3 sequence (DNA): TGTGCCAGCAGCCCCAGGACAGGGATGTACAATGAGCAGTTCTTC. Translation gives CASSPRTGMYNEQFF.

This clonotype was detected ten times or more. This chain uses TRBV5-1 with TRBJ2-1; maybe TRBD1 (6 bases). The CDR3 has 14 residues. The germline V and J ends were trimmed by 2 bases and 7 bases, with 13 bases remaining between them. Germline assignment: CDR1 SGHRS and CDR2 YFSETQ. CDR3 sequence (DNA): TGCGCCAGCAGCTTAGGGGGAGAAGGGAATGAGCAGTTCTTC. Residues: CASSLGGEGNEQFF.

This clonotype was counted at least ten times. The chain has TRBV4-3 and TRBJ2-3, with 8 bases matching TRBD2. V was pared by 0 bases and J by 5 bases, with 4 bases of the junction left unmatched. Germline CDR1 reads LGHNA; CDR2 reads YSLEER. CDR3 size: 15 residues. CDR3: CASSQDSGTVDTQYF. The CDR3 region has the DNA TGCGCCAGCAGCCAAGATAGCGGGACGGTAGATACGCAGTATTTT.

Regarding this clonotype: No conserved phenylalanine or tryptophan is present at the end of the CDR3, so a read error is the likely explanation. J is TRBJ1-6 and V is TRBV9, with 10 bases that match TRBD1. V trimming: 7 bases; J trimming: 8 bases; junction bases outside the gene matches: 3. Germline loops: CDR1 SGDLS, CDR2 YYNGEE. The CDR3 has 13 amino acids. For the CDR3, the DNA is TGTGCCAGCCGGGACAGGGGAGATTCACCCCTCCACTCT. Translating gives CASRDRGDSPLHS.

The chain joins TRBV24-1 to TRBJ1-5, with D possibly TRBD1 on 6 matching bases. Germline assignment: CDR1 KGHDR and CDR2 SFDVKD. Trimming removed 0 bases from V and 6 bases from J, with 11 bases in between. The CDR3 contains 15 residues. The CDR3 nucleotides are TGTGCCACCAGTGATTTGCAGGTACAGGGTCAGCCCCAGCATTTT. Encoded protein: CATSDLQVQGQPQHF.

The genes are TRBV20-1 and TRBJ1-2; 7 nucleotides match TRBD1. CDR1 is DFQATT and CDR2 is SNEGSKA in the germline V gene (reference sequence). Trimming removed 3 bases from V and 8 bases from J; junction bases left unmatched: 9. This CDR3 region has 13 residues. The CDR3 region has the DNA TGCAGTGCTAGGGGGAAAGGGGGCGCGGGCTACACCTTC. It translates to CSARGKGGAGYTF.

This chain links TRBV20-1 with TRBJ2-1; unclear D gene. The CDR3 extends over 13 amino acids. Deletions cut 5 bases from V and 1 base from J, with 9 bases between. Germline V gene lookup returns CDR1 DFQATT and CDR2 SNEGSKA (reference sequence). The CDR3 loop is CSAGLGSYNEQFF. Written as DNA, the CDR3 is TGCAGTGCTGGCCTAGGGTCCTACAATGAGCAGTTCTTC.

This chain joins TRBV6-1 and TRBJ2-1; TRBD2 agrees at 10 bases. Germline CDR1 reads MNHNS; CDR2 reads SASEGT. Trimming cost V 4 bases and J 1 base; bases outside gene matches: 7. CDR3 size: 17 residues. CDR3 sequence: CASSGSLAGGSYNEQFF. CDR3 bases: TGTGCCAGCAGTGGGTCCTTAGCGGGAGGTTCCTACAATGAGCAGTTCTTC.

This clonotype was seen repeatedly, ten times or more. The CDR3 loop is CASSTTSGQGYEQYF. Written as DNA, the CDR3 is TGTGCCAGTAGTACCACCTCGGGACAGGGCTACGAGCAGTACTTC. The chain employs TRBV19 and TRBJ2-7; 9 nucleotides align to TRBD1. Germline V gene data show CDR1 as LNHDA and CDR2 as SQIVND (reference sequence). The CDR3 is 15 amino acids. V was clipped by 4 bases and J by 3 bases; unmatched bases: 7.

Ten or more counts support this clonotype. This chain joins TRBV7-9 and TRBJ2-1; 9 positions agree with TRBD2. The germline V gene has CDR1 SEHNR and CDR2 FQNEAQ (reference sequence). The CDR3 covers 16 residues. The junction had 5 bases not matched to a gene; V was cut back by 5 bases and J by 0 bases. The CDR3 loop is CASSATSGRSYNEQFF. CDR3 coding DNA: TGTGCCAGCAGCGCAACTAGCGGGCGCTCCTACAATGAGCAGTTCTTC.

Remarks on this clonotype: Relative to the germline gene, one junction end is altered; a read error may explain this. The chain has TRBV7-6 and TRBJ2-7; a weak D match, TRBD2 (8 bases). CDR3 length: 18 amino acids. Germline assignment: CDR1 SGHVS and CDR2 FNYEAQ. The CDR3 reads CASSPSGGGTVTSYEQYF. In nucleotides, the CDR3 is TGTGCCAGCAGCCCCTCGGGGGGGGGGACAGTGACTTCCTACGAGCAGTATTTC.

In this sample, this clonotype turned up many times. The chain combines TRBV28 with TRBJ2-6, with TRBD1 as a possible D gene (6 bases). The CDR3 loop spans 17 amino acids. Germline assignment: CDR1 MDHEN and CDR2 SYDVKM. Trimming removed 4 bases at V and 0 bases at J, with 13 bases between. Here the CDR3 DNA reads TGTGCCAGCAGTTCGCACCTGGGGGCCTCTGGGGCCAACGTCCTGACTTTC. Its protein product is CASSSHLGASGANVLTF. Drawing the rest from reference TRBV28 and TRBJ2-6, the complete variable domain is DVKVTQSSRYLVKRTGEKVFLECVQDMDHENMFWYRQDPGLGLRLIYFSYDVKMKEKGDIPEGYSVSREKKERFSLILESASTNQTSMYLCASSSHLGASGANVLTFGAGSRLTVL.

As for this clonotype: One end of the junction is discordant with germline, which a read error may explain. The gene calls are TRBV5-1 and TRBJ1-5, with unresolved D. Germline-derived CDR1 and CDR2 are SGHRS and YFSETQ. This CDR3 contains 15 residues. The CDR3: CASSTDGRLHQPRHF. In DNA form, the CDR3 reads TGCGCCAGCAGCACGGACGGGAGGTTACACCAGCCCCGGCATTTT. The whole variable domain, filled in from reference TRBV5-1 and TRBJ1-5, reads KAGVTQTPRYLIKTRGQQVTLSCSPISGHRSVSWYQQTPGQGLQFLFEYFSETQRNKGNFPGRFSGRQFSNSRSEMNVSTLELGDSALYLCASSTDGRLHQPRHFGDGTRLSIL.

This clonotype came up once. V gene TRBV7-6 combines with J gene TRBJ1-4, with 7 nucleotides matching TRBD1. From germline, CDR1 is SGHVS and CDR2 FNYEAQ. This CDR3 is 14 amino acids long. Trimming took 5 bases from V and 8 from J; bases not matched to a gene: 8. DNA for the CDR3: TGTGCCAGCAGCCGAAGGACAGGTAGGGAAAAACTGTTTTTT. It yields the protein CASSRRTGREKLFF. The variable domain in full, completed from reference TRBV7-6 and TRBJ1-4, reads GAGVSQSPRYKVTKRGQDVALRCDPISGHVSLYWYRQALGQGPEFLTYFNYEAQQDKSGLPNDRFSAERPEGSISTLTIQRTEQRDSAMYRCASSRRTGREKLFFGSGTQLSVL.

This clonotype has at least ten counts. J is TRBJ1-6 and V is TRBV20-1; TRBD1 matches at 9 bases. The length of the CDR3 is 16 residues. V dropped 6 bases and J dropped 3; count of bases not matched to a gene: 9. Germline CDR1 is DFQATT and CDR2 is SNEGSKA (reference sequence). In DNA, the CDR3 is TGCAGTGCCCCCCGGAGGACAGGGGACTATAATTCACCCCTCCACTTT. Residues: CSAPRRTGDYNSPLHF.

This clonotype appeared many times. V usage is TRBV7-9 and J usage is TRBJ1-2; 7 bases agree with TRBD1. CDR1 SEHNR and CDR2 FQNEAQ come from the germline V gene (reference sequence). V trimming: 5 bases; J trimming: 4 bases; junction bases outside the gene matches: 22. The CDR3 covers 19 residues. The CDR3 is CASSQGSKQGVRQSYGYTF. In nucleotides, the CDR3 is TGTGCCAGCAGCCAGGGGAGTAAGCAGGGGGTACGGCAAAGCTATGGCTACACCTTC.

This clonotype was seen repeatedly, ten times or more. The V and J genes are TRBV20-1 and TRBJ2-7; 8 positions agree with TRBD2. Germline loops: CDR1 DFQATT, CDR2 SNEGSKA (reference sequence). The CDR3 is 15 residues long. The J segment lost 0 bases and the V segment lost 5 bases, leaving 9 bases of the junction unmatched. The CDR3 DNA reads as TGCAGTGCTCCTAGCCAGCTAGCGGGCTCCTACGAGCAGTACTTC. It yields the protein CSAPSQLAGSYEQYF.

This clonotype was found many times. The chain is built from TRBV5-1 and TRBJ2-7, with D maybe TRBD2 (5 bases). Trimming removed 1 base at V and 1 base at J, with 9 bases between. Germline V gene sequence: CDR1 SGHRS, CDR2 YFSETQ. The CDR3 totals 14 residues. The CDR3 DNA reads as TGCGCCAGCAGCTTGCTAGGGAGATCCTACGAGCAGTACTTC. Amino acids: CASSLLGRSYEQYF.

This clonotype was recorded a few times. The V and J genes are TRBV14 and TRBJ1-1; tentatively, D is TRBD1 (6 bases). V lost 7 bases and J lost 6, with 15 bases in between. The CDR3 length is 13 residues. CDR1 is SGHDN and CDR2 is FVKESK in the germline V gene. CDR3 loop: CASMRLRGAEAFF. In DNA, the CDR3 is TGTGCCAGCATGAGACTCAGGGGAGCTGAAGCTTTCTTT.

This clonotype came up many times. V and J are TRBV20-1 and TRBJ2-7, with 7 bases aligning to TRBD1. There are 15 residues in the CDR3. With V trimmed by 5 bases and J by 0 bases, 10 bases remained unmatched. CDR1 DFQATT and CDR2 SNEGSKA come from the germline V gene (reference sequence). The CDR3 spells CSAVRQGSPSYEQYF. The CDR3 DNA is TGCAGTGCTGTTCGACAGGGTTCCCCCTCCTACGAGCAGTACTTC.

This clonotype was seen only a few times. This chain uses TRBV28 with TRBJ2-7; D remains unclear. Looked up from germline, CDR1 is MDHEN and CDR2 is SYDVKM. V was pared by 1 base and J by 0 bases, with 10 bases between. The CDR3 runs to 15 residues. The CDR3 nucleotides read TGTGCCAGCAGTTTATCGGCAGTCTCCTCCTACGAGCAGTACTTC. It encodes CASSLSAVSSYEQYF.

This clonotype was observed many times. The chain has TRBV9 and TRBJ2-1, with 11 positions matching TRBD2. Germline V gene lookup returns CDR1 SGDLS and CDR2 YYNGEE. This CDR3 comprises 14 residues. With 3 bases clipped from V and 5 bases from J, the junction kept 1 base outside the gene matches. The CDR3 loop is CASSAGLADNEQFF. For the CDR3, the DNA is TGTGCCAGCAGCGCGGGACTAGCGGACAATGAGCAGTTCTTC.

This clonotype was observed a single time. The missing conserved phenylalanine or tryptophan at the end of this CDR3 makes a read error likely. V is TRBV5-1 and J is TRBJ2-5, with 11 bases identical to TRBD2. There are 17 residues in the CDR3. Germline CDR1 reads SGHRS; CDR2 reads YFSETQ. J was trimmed by 9 bases and V by 0 bases; bases with no gene match: 13. In DNA, the CDR3 is TGCGCCAGCAGCTTGGAGACTAGCGGGATGGGACGGGAGGCCCAGTACCTC. As protein: CASSLETSGMGREAQYL.

This clonotype was observed many times. The V and J genes are TRBV5-1 and TRBJ2-3; 7 bases fit TRBD1. CDR3 length: 15 amino acids. Trimming at V came to 7 bases and at J to 2 bases, leaving 10 bases not matched to a gene. The germline V gene encodes CDR1 SGHRS and CDR2 YFSETQ. CDR3 protein: CASLPGTANTDTQYF. DNA of the CDR3: TGCGCCAGCCTTCCTGGGACAGCCAACACAGATACGCAGTATTTT. Filled out from reference TRBV5-1 and TRBJ2-3, the complete variable domain reads KAGVTQTPRYLIKTRGQQVTLSCSPISGHRSVSWYQQTPGQGLQFLFEYFSETQRNKGNFPGRFSGRQFSNSRSEMNVSTLELGDSALYLCASLPGTANTDTQYFGPGTRLTVL.

The V and J genes are TRBV9 and TRBJ2-1, with 9 bases that match TRBD1. The germline gives CDR1 SGDLS, CDR2 YYNGEE. Unmatched junction bases numbered 8, after V lost 2 bases and J lost 5 bases. CDR3 length: 16 amino acids. The CDR3 loop is CASSVGTGFGDNEQFF. The CDR3 coding sequence is TGTGCCAGCAGCGTTGGGACAGGGTTTGGTGACAATGAGCAGTTCTTC. The full variable domain, completed using reference TRBV9 and TRBJ2-1, is DSGVTQTPKHLITATGQRVTLRCSPRSGDLSVYWYQQSLDQGLQFLIQYYNGEERAKGNILERFSAQQFPDLHSELNLSSLELGDSALYFCASSVGTGFGDNEQFFGPGTRLTVL.

This clonotype occurred a few times. V gene TRBV6-6 combines with J gene TRBJ1-2; 7 nucleotides line up with TRBD1. The CDR3 contains 17 residues. V lost 5 bases and J lost 4; bases outside the gene matches: 16. Germline V lookup: CDR1 MNHNY, CDR2 SVGAGI (reference sequence). The DNA of the CDR3 is TGTGCCAGCAGTCACCCCACACCCAAGACAGGGTCCTATGGCTACACCTTC. The encoded protein is CASSHPTPKTGSYGYTF.

As concerns this clonotype: One junction end disagrees with the germline gene, perhaps due to a read error. The chain uses TRBV5-1 and TRBJ2-1, with D perhaps TRBD1 (5 bases). Germline CDR1 reads SGHRS; CDR2 reads YFSETQ. This CDR3 is 14 amino acids long. The CDR3 sequence: CASSAWTQSNEQFF. CDR3 DNA sequence: TGTGCCAGCAGCGCCTGGACACAATCCAATGAGCAGTTCTTC.